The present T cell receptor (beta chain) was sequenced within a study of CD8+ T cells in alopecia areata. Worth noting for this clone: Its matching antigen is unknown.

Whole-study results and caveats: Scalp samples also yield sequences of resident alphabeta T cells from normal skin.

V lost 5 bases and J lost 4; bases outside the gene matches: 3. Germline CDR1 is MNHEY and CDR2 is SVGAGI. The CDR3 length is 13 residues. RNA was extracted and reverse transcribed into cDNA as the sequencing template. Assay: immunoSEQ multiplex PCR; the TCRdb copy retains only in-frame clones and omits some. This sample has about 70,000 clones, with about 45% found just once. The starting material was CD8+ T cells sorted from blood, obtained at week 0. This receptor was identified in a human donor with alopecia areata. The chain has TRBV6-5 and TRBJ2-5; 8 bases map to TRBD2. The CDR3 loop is CASSRGLVETQYF. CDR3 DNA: TGTGCCAGCAGTCGGGGACTAGTAGAGACCCAGTACTTC.